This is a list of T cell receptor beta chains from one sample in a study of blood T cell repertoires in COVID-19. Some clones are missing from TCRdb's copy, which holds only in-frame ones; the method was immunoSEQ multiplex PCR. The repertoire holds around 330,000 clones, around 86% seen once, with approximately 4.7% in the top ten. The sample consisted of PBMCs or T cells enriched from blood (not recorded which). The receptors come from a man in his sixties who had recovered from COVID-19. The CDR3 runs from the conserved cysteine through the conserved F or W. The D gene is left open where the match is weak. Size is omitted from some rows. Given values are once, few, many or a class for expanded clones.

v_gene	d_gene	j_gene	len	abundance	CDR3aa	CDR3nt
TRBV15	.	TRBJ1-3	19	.	CATSRDRRRPAVGGNTIYF	TGTGCCACCAGCAGAGATAGGCGGCGGCCCGCTGTGGGTGGAAACACCATATATTTT
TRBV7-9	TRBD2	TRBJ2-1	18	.	CASSFPRAGGPPYNEQFF	TGTGCCAGCAGCTTCCCCAGGGCGGGAGGGCCCCCCTACAATGAGCAGTTCTTC
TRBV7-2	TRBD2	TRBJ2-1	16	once	CASSTQPGLAGGRQFF	TGTGCCAGCAGCACCCAACCGGGACTAGCGGGGGGACGACAGTTCTTC
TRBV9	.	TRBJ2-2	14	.	CASSVHTNTGELFF	TGTGCCAGCAGCGTCCACACGAACACCGGGGAGCTGTTTTTT
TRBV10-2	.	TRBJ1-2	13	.	CASSERGSYGYTF	TGCGCCAGCAGTGAACGAGGGAGCTATGGCTACACCTTC
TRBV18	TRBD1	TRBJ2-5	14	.	CASSRGTGQETQYF	TGTGCCAGCTCACGTGGGACAGGGCAAGAGACCCAGTACTTC
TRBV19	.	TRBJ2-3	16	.	CASSPRTTWGTDTQYF	TGTGCCAGTAGTCCTAGAACTACTTGGGGCACAGATACGCAGTATTTT
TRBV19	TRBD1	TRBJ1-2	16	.	CASSPQLLRDRNGYTF	TGTGCCAGTAGTCCCCAGCTCCTAAGGGACAGGAATGGCTACACCTTC
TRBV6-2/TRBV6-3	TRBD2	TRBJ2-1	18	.	CASSWPPGLAGLYNEQFF	TGTGCCAGCAGTTGGCCGCCGGGACTAGCGGGCCTCTACAATGAGCAGTTCTTC
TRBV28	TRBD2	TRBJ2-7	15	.	CASCPPGTSGYEQYF	TGTGCCAGTTGCCCCCCCGGGACTAGCGGATACGAGCAGTACTTC
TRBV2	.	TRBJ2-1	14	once	CASSVLAPYNEQFF	TGTGCCAGCAGTGTCCTAGCCCCCTACAATGAGCAGTTCTTC
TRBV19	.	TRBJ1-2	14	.	CASASGGVAGGYTF	TGTGCCAGTGCGTCGGGGGGGGTCGCCGGTGGCTACACCTTC
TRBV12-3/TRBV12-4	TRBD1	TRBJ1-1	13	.	CASSDRVNTEAFF	TGTGCCAGCAGTGACAGGGTTAACACTGAAGCTTTCTTT
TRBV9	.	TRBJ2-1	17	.	CASSVGLGGNSYNEQFF	TGTGCCAGCAGCGTCGGGCTAGGAGGGAACTCCTACAATGAGCAGTTCTTC
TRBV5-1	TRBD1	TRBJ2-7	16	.	CASSSGGPLFGYEQYF	TGCGCCAGCAGCTCAGGGGGCCCCTTATTTGGCTACGAGCAGTACTTC
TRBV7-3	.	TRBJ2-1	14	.	CASSLSSAYNEQFF	TGTGCCAGCAGCTTAAGTAGCGCCTACAATGAGCAGTTCTTC
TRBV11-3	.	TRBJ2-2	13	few	CASSFLNTGELFF	TGTGCCAGCAGCTTCCTTAACACCGGGGAGCTGTTTTTT
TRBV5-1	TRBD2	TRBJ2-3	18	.	CASSLKMGTSGGTDTQYF	TGCGCCAGCAGCTTGAAAATGGGAACTAGCGGAGGCACAGATACGCAGTATTTT
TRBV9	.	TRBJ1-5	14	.	CASSFRLGNQPQHF	TGTGCCAGCAGCTTCCGACTGGGCAATCAGCCCCAGCATTTT
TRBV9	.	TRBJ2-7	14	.	CASGTGRGSYEQYF	TGTGCCAGCGGAACGGGCCGGGGCTCCTACGAGCAGTACTTC
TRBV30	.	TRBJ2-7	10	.	CAWASYEQYF	TGTGCCTGGGCCAGCTACGAGCAGTACTTC
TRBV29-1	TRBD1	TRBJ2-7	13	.	CSARQGAFYEQYF	TGCAGCGCTCGACAGGGGGCGTTCTACGAGCAGTACTTC
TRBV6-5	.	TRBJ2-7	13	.	CASRPATQGEQYF	TGTGCCAGCAGGCCCGCGACTCAGGGGGAGCAGTACTTC
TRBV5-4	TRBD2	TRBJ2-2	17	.	CASSWVTSGSSTGELFF	TGTGCCAGCAGCTGGGTGACTAGCGGGAGTTCCACCGGGGAGCTGTTTTTT
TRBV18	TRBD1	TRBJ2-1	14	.	CASSLRTGVIGGFF	TGTGCCAGCTCACTCCGGACAGGGGTGATAGGGGGGTTCTTC
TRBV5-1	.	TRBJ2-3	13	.	CASTETGPRTQYF	TGCGCCAGCACAGAGACAGGCCCAAGGACGCAGTATTTT
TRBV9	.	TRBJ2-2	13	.	CASSVGRETELFF	TGTGCCAGCAGCGTAGGTAGGGAGACTGAGCTGTTTTTT
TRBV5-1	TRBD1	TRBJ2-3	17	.	CASSLFGGQGATDTQYF	TGCGCCAGCAGCTTGTTCGGTGGACAGGGAGCGACAGATACGCAGTATTTT